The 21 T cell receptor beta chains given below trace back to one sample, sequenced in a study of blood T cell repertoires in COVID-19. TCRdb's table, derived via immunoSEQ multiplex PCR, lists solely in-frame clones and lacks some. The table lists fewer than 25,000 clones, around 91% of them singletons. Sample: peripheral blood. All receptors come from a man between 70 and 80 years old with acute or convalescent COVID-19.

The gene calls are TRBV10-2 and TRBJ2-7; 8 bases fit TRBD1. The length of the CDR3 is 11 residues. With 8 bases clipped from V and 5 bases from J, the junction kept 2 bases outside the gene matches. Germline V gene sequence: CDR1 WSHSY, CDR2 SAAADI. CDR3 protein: CASRQGNEQYF. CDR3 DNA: TGCGCCAGCCGACAGGGGAACGAGCAGTACTTC.

CDR3 sequence reads: CASSQVLTGHYGYTF. The DNA for the CDR3 is TGTGCCAGCAGCCAAGTCCTTACAGGCCACTATGGCTACACCTTC. This sequence joins TRBV3-1 (or the pseudogene TRBV3-2) and TRBJ1-2; a weak D match, TRBD1 (5 bases). The CDR3 spans 15 residues. Germline V gene data show CDR1 as LGHDT and CDR2 as YNNKEL (reference sequence). Trimming took 1 base from V and 3 from J, leaving 12 bases between them.

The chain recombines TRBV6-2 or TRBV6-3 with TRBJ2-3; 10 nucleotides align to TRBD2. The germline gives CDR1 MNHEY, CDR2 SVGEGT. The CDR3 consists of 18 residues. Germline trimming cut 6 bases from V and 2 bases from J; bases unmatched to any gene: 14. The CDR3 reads CASSFTLRLAGYTDTQYF. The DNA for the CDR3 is TGTGCCAGCAGCTTTACTTTACGACTAGCGGGCTACACAGATACGCAGTATTTT.

CDR3 sequence: CASSLTGLAGSSYNEQFF. The CDR3 DNA reads as TGTGCCAGCAGCTTAACTGGACTAGCGGGGAGCTCCTACAATGAGCAGTTCTTC. The chain links TRBV7-3 to TRBJ2-1, with 12 bases aligning to TRBD2. Germline V gene sequence: CDR1 SGHTA, CDR2 FQGTGA. This CDR3 has 18 residues. The V gene end was trimmed by 0 bases and the J gene end by 0 bases; junction bases not matched to a gene: 3.

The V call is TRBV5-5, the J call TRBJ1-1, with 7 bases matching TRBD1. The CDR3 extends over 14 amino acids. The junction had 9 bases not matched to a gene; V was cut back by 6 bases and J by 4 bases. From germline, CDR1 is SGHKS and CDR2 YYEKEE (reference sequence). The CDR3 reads CASTSGGLGTEAFF. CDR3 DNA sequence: TGTGCCAGCACCTCAGGGGGATTAGGCACTGAAGCTTTCTTT.

CDR3 DNA: TGTGCCAGCAGCTTGGGGTTAGACAGGGCATCTGGAAACACCATATATTTT. This translates into CASSLGLDRASGNTIYF. The chain combines TRBV5-5 with TRBJ1-3, with 7 bases fitting TRBD1. The CDR3 length is 17 residues. Trimming removed 0 bases from V and 1 base from J; junction bases left unmatched: 7. The germline V gene has CDR1 SGHKS and CDR2 YYEKEE (reference sequence). Based on the CDR3 plus reference TRBV5-5 and TRBJ1-3, the full variable domain is DAGVTQSPTHLIKTRGQQVTLRCSPISGHKSVSWYQQVLGQGPQFIFQYYEKEERGRGNFPDRFSARQFPNYSSELNVNALLLGDSALYLCASSLGLDRASGNTIYFGEGSWLTVV.

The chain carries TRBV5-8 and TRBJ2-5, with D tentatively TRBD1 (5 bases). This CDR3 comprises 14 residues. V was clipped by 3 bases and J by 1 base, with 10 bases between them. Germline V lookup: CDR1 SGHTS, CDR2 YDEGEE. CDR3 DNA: TGTGCCAGCAGCTCCCAGGGCTTCCAAGAGACCCAGTACTTC. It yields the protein CASSSQGFQETQYF.

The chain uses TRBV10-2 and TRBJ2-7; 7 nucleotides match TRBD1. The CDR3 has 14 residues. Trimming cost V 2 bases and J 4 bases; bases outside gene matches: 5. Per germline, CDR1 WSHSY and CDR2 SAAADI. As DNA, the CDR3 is TGCGCCAGCAGTGAGGACCGGGACAGATACGAGCAGTACTTC. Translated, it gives CASSEDRDRYEQYF.

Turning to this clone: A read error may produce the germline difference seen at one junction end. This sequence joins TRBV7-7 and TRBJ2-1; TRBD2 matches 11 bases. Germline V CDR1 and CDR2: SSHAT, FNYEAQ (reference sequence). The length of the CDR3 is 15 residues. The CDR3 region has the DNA TGTGCTAGCAGCTTCGGGACTAGCGGATACAATGAGCAGTTCTTC. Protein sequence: CASSFGTSGYNEQFF.

CDR3 amino acids: CASSSPAPTSPYEQYF. The CDR3, as DNA: TGTGCCAGCAGCTCCCCCGCGCCAACCTCGCCCTACGAGCAGTACTTC. The chain joins TRBV7-8 to TRBJ2-7; D remains ambiguous. The germline V gene encodes CDR1 SGHVS and CDR2 FQNEAQ. The germline V and J ends were trimmed by 4 bases and 2 bases, with 18 bases remaining between them. The length of the CDR3 is 16 residues.

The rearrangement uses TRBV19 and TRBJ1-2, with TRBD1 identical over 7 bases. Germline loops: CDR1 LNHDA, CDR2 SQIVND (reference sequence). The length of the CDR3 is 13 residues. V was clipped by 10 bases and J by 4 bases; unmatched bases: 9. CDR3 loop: CATRGTDSYGYTF. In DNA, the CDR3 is TGTGCCACGAGAGGGACAGATAGCTATGGCTACACCTTC.

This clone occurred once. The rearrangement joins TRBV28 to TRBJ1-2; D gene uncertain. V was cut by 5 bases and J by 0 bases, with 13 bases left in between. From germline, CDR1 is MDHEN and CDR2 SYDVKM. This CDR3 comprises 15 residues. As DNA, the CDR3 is TGTGCCAGCAGTCCTAGGGAGGTATCTAACTATGGCTACACCTTC. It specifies CASSPREVSNYGYTF.

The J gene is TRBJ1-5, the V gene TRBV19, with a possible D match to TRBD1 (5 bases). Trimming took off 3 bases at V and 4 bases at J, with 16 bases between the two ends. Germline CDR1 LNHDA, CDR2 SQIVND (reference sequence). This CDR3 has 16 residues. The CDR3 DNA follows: TGTGCCAGTAGTATTTTTGTCGGGCAGGGAAATCAGCCCCAGCATTTT. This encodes CASSIFVGQGNQPQHF.

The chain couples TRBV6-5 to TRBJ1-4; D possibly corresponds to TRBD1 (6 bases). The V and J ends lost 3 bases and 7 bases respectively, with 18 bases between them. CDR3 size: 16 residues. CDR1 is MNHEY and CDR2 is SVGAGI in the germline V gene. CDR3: CASSYSQGSKREKLFF. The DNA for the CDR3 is TGTGCCAGCAGTTATAGCCAGGGGTCAAAACGTGAAAAACTGTTTTTT.

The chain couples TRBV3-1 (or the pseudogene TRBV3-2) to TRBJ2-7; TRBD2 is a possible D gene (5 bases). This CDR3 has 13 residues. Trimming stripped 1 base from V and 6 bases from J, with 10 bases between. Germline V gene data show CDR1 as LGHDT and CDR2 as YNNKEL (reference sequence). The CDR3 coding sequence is TGTGCCAGCAGCCAAGTTGGGCGGGTCGAGCAGTACTTC. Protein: CASSQVGRVEQYF.

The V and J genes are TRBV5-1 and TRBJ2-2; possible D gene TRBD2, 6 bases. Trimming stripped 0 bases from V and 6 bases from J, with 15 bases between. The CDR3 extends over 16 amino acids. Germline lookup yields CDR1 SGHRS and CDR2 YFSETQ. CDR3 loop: CASSLVPGDAAGELFF. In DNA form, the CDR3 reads TGCGCCAGCAGCTTGGTGCCGGGGGATGCTGCCGGGGAGCTGTTTTTT.

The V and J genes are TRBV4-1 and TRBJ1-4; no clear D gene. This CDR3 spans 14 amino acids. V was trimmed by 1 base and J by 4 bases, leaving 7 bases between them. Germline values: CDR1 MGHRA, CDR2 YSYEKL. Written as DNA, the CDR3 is TGCGCCAGCAGCCAAGCAGGCTTTAATGAAAAACTGTTTTTT. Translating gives CASSQAGFNEKLFF.

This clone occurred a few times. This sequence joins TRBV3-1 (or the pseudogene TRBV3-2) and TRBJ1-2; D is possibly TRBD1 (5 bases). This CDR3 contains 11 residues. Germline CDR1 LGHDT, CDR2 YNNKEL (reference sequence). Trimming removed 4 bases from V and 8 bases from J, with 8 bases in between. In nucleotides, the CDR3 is TGTGCCAGCAGCCTCGGGGGAGGCTACACCTTC. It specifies CASSLGGGYTF.

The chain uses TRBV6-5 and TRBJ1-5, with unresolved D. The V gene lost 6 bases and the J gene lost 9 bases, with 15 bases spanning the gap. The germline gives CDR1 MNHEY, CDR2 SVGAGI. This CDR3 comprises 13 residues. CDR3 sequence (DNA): TGTGCCAGCAGGGAGAGTCCCGATCTGCCCCAGCATTTT. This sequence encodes CASRESPDLPQHF.

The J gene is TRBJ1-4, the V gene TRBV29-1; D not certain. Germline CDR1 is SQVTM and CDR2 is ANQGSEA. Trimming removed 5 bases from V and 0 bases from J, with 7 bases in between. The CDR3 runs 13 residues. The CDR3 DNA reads TGCAGCGTTCCCGGGGCAACTAATGAAAAACTGTTTTTT. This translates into CSVPGATNEKLFF.

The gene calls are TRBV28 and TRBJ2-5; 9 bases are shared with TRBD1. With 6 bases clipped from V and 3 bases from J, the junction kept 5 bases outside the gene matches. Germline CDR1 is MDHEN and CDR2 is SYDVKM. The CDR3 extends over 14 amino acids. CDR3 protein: CASRLGQGEETQYF. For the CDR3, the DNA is TGTGCCAGCAGACTGGGACAGGGAGAAGAGACCCAGTACTTC.